Below are 10 T cell receptor beta chains sequenced from a single sample in a study of CD8+ T cells in alopecia areata. The treatment was: oral pan-JAK inhibitor, 5-10 mg twice daily. Reverse transcribed after extraction, RNA yielded cDNA as the sequencing template. Sequenced by immunoSEQ multiplex PCR; TCRdb stores in-frame clones only, minus some. The sample shows approximately 300,000 clones, roughly 64% of them seen only once. The sequencing here drew on CD4+ T cells sorted from blood, taken at week 24, from a patient treated with tofacitinib. Every receptor here comes from a human donor with alopecia areata.

About this clone: This CDR3 is also generated by other DNA sequences in the sample. The chain uses TRBV30 and TRBJ2-5; D is uncertain. Deletions cut 0 bases from V and 4 bases from J, with 3 bases between. The CDR3 length is 11 residues. Per the germline V gene, CDR1 is GTSNPN and CDR2 is SVGIG (reference sequence). CDR3 sequence: CAWSVRETQYF. The CDR3 coding sequence is TGTGCCTGGAGTGTAAGAGAGACCCAGTACTTC.

This sequence joins TRBV7-2 and TRBJ1-2, with a weak D call TRBD1 (5 bases). CDR1 is SGHTA and CDR2 is FQGNSA in the germline V gene. This CDR3 contains 13 residues. V was pared by 5 bases and J by 8 bases, with 15 bases between. CDR3 sequence: CASSPRAGSGYTF. The CDR3 DNA reads TGTGCCAGCAGCCCTCGTGCAGGGAGCGGCTACACCTTC.

The chain couples TRBV7-2 to TRBJ2-3; 8 nucleotides line up with TRBD2. CDR1 is SGHTA and CDR2 is FQGNSA in the germline V gene. V lost 5 bases to trimming and J lost 1 base; unmatched junction nucleotides: 8. The CDR3 is 16 amino acids. CDR3 nucleotides: TGTGCCAGCAGCAGGGGGGGACTAGGCCGCACAGATACGCAGTATTTT. Its protein is CASSRGGLGRTDTQYF.

This clone has only a few counts. V and J are TRBV2 and TRBJ2-1; perhaps TRBD2 as D (7 bases). V was pared by 6 bases and J by 8 bases, with 17 bases between. The CDR3 runs to 14 residues. Germline assignment: CDR1 SNHLY and CDR2 FYNNEI. This CDR3 reads CASSPQTGGYEQFF. In DNA form, the CDR3 reads TGTGCCAGCAGCCCCCAGACGGGGGGCTATGAGCAGTTCTTC.

The rearrangement links TRBV29-1 to TRBJ1-1; possible D gene TRBD1, 6 bases. CDR1 SQVTM and CDR2 ANQGSEA come from the germline V gene. V was shortened by 7 bases and J by 3 bases, with 12 bases between the two germline ends. The CDR3 runs to 12 residues. CDR3 in amino acids: CSGGWGHTEAFF. The CDR3 DNA reads TGCAGCGGGGGTTGGGGGCACACTGAAGCTTTCTTT.

V is TRBV11-2 and J is TRBJ2-3; 8 bases align to TRBD2. J lost 1 base, V lost 5 bases, and 8 bases had no gene match. The CDR3 loop spans 16 amino acids. Germline CDR1 reads SGHAT; CDR2 reads FQNNGV. CDR3 region: CASSPRSGGGTDTQYF. The CDR3 DNA reads TGTGCCAGCAGCCCCAGGAGCGGGGGAGGCACAGATACGCAGTATTTT.

The rearrangement links TRBV7-9 to TRBJ1-1; no firm D call. Germline V gene data show CDR1 as SEHNR and CDR2 as FQNEAQ (reference sequence). V lost 8 bases, J lost 7 bases, and 2 bases lay in between. The length of the CDR3 is 8 residues. This CDR3 reads CASGEAFF. The CDR3 DNA follows: TGTGCCAGCGGTGAAGCTTTCTTT. Complete variable domain (other parts from reference TRBV7-9 and TRBJ1-1): DTGVSQNPRHKITKRGQNVTFRCDPISEHNRLYWYRQTLGQGPEFLTYFQNEAQLEKSRLLSDRFSAERPKGSFSTLEIQRTEQGDSAMYLCASGEAFFGQGTRLTVV.

This clone has just a few counts. The chain recombines TRBV6-5 with TRBJ1-2; tentative D call: TRBD1 (5 bases). Germline CDR1 is MNHEY and CDR2 is SVGAGI. The CDR3 covers 14 residues. Trimming took off 5 bases at V and 0 bases at J, with 10 bases between the two ends. CDR3 sequence: CASSRTPANYGYTF. For the CDR3, the DNA is TGTGCCAGCAGTCGGACACCTGCTAACTATGGCTACACCTTC.

To note about this clone: Relative to the germline gene, one junction end is altered; a read error may explain this. The rearrangement uses TRBV27 and TRBJ2-5; TRBD1 matches at 7 bases. This CDR3 contains 12 residues. The germline gives CDR1 MNHEY, CDR2 SMNVEV (reference sequence). In nucleotides, the CDR3 is TGTGCCAGTGGACAGGTTCAAGAGAACCAGTACTTC. This gives the protein CASGQVQENQYF.

The chain employs TRBV4-2 and TRBJ2-3; 10 nucleotides match TRBD2. The V and J ends lost 2 bases and 0 bases, in that order; junction bases with no gene match: 8. The CDR3 is made up of 18 amino acids. CDR1 and CDR2 from the germline V gene are LGHNA and YNFKEQ. The CDR3 DNA follows: TGTGCCAGCAGCCAATATTCCCTAGCGGGGGCTAGCACAGATACGCAGTATTTT. Translated: CASSQYSLAGASTDTQYF.